What follows are 22 T cell receptor beta chains derived from one specimen sequenced in a study of cytotoxic CD8 clonotypes in ibrutinib-treated CLL. Generated by immunoSEQ multiplex PCR, the TCRdb table keeps only in-frame clones and is missing some. The table lists roughly 220,000 clones, 75% to 80% of them singletons. This specimen was PBMCs, taken after 12 months of ibrutinib treatment. The receptor source for this set is a human donor with chronic lymphocytic leukemia.

J is TRBJ2-2 and V is TRBV5-1, with 9 bases lining up with TRBD2. CDR1 is SGHRS and CDR2 is YFSETQ in the germline V gene. The V and J ends lost 4 bases and 7 bases, in that order; junction bases with no gene match: 8. CDR3 length: 15 residues. CDR3 nucleotide sequence: TGCGCCAGCAGCCCGCCGGGACTAGCCGTCGGGGAGCTGTTTTTT. Translating gives CASSPPGLAVGELFF.

The rearrangement uses TRBV6-5 and TRBJ2-5, with 7 bases that match TRBD2. The length of the CDR3 is 13 residues. The J segment lost 7 bases and the V segment lost 6 bases, leaving 8 bases of the junction unmatched. From germline, CDR1 is MNHEY and CDR2 SVGAGI. CDR3 nucleotides: TGTGCCAGCAGCCGAAACTCGGGAGGGACCCAGTACTTC. Amino acids: CASSRNSGGTQYF.

The rearrangement joins TRBV5-4 to TRBJ2-3; 9 bases are shared with TRBD2. The V gene end was trimmed by 4 bases and the J gene end by 4 bases; junction bases not matched to a gene: 7. Looked up from germline, CDR1 is SGHNT and CDR2 is YYREEE (reference sequence). The CDR3 has 15 residues. The CDR3 sequence is CASSPVRTSADTQYF. The CDR3 nucleotides read TGTGCCAGCAGCCCCGTCCGGACTAGCGCAGATACGCAGTATTTT.

As concerns this clone: This specimen includes other DNA sequences encoding the same CDR3. V gene TRBV9 combines with J gene TRBJ1-2, with D perhaps matching TRBD1 (5 bases). V lost 0 bases and J lost 2, with 8 bases in between. CDR1 SGDLS and CDR2 YYNGEE come from the germline V gene. The CDR3 totals 14 residues. CDR3 amino acids: CASSVGGENYGYTF. In DNA form, the CDR3 reads TGTGCCAGCAGCGTAGGAGGGGAGAACTATGGCTACACCTTC.

Written as DNA, the CDR3 is TGTGCCAGCAGTCCAACTAGCGGCCCGCAGTTCTTC. Protein sequence: CASSPTSGPQFF. The gene calls are TRBV11-2 and TRBJ2-1, with 8 bases aligning to TRBD2. V was pared by 6 bases and J by 12 bases, with 7 bases of the junction left unmatched. Germline CDR1 is SGHAT and CDR2 is FQNNGV. CDR3 length: 12 residues.

The rearrangement joins TRBV5-1 to TRBJ2-7, with TRBD1 as a possible D gene (6 bases). The CDR3 spans 13 residues. V lost 1 base and J lost 2, with 7 bases in between. Germline V gene data show CDR1 as SGHRS and CDR2 as YFSETQ. CDR3 DNA sequence: TGCGCCAGCAGCTTGACAGGGCCCTACGAGCAGTACTTC. Translating it yields CASSLTGPYEQYF. Full variable domain (missing parts from reference TRBV5-1 and TRBJ2-7): KAGVTQTPRYLIKTRGQQVTLSCSPISGHRSVSWYQQTPGQGLQFLFEYFSETQRNKGNFPGRFSGRQFSNSRSEMNVSTLELGDSALYLCASSLTGPYEQYFGPGTRLTVT.

Notes on this clone: Germline is not matched at one junction end, which may reflect a read error. The chain joins TRBV7-7 to TRBJ1-3, with D possibly matching TRBD1 (6 bases). The germline V gene encodes CDR1 SSHAT and CDR2 FNYEAQ (reference sequence). The CDR3 sequence is 14 residues long. In nucleotides, the CDR3 is TGTGCTAGCAGCTTAGCAGGGGCTGGAAACACCATATATTTT. As protein: CASSLAGAGNTIYF. Using reference TRBV7-7 and TRBJ1-3 for the parts outside the CDR3, the full variable domain is GAGVSQSPRYKVTKRGQDVTLRCDPISSHATLYWYQQALGQGPEFLTYFNYEAQPDKSGLPSDRFSAERPEGSISTLTIQRTEQRDSAMYRCASSLAGAGNTIYFGEGSWLTVV.

This chain joins TRBV6-6 and TRBJ2-4; D possibly matches TRBD1 or TRBD2 (5 bases each). Trimming cost V 2 bases and J 8 bases, with 13 bases left between them. This CDR3 contains 14 residues. Germline values: CDR1 MNHNY, CDR2 SVGAGI (reference sequence). CDR3 nucleotides: TGTGCCAGCAGTTACGGGACGGGGCGGGACATTCAGTACTTC. Encoded protein: CASSYGTGRDIQYF.

V is TRBV6-1 and J is TRBJ1-5; 9 bases match TRBD1. V shed 6 bases, J shed 6 bases, and the junction held 9 bases outside the gene matches. This CDR3 spans 15 amino acids. The germline CDR1 and CDR2 sequences are MNHNS and SASEGT. The CDR3 spells CASRPGQGGGQPQHF. The DNA for the CDR3 is TGTGCCAGCAGACCGGGACAGGGCGGTGGTCAGCCCCAGCATTTT.

The V call is TRBV4-1, the J call TRBJ2-7, with D possibly TRBD2 on 7 matching bases. Germline loops: CDR1 MGHRA, CDR2 YSYEKL. Deletions cut 4 bases from V and 3 bases from J, with 13 bases between. The CDR3 has 14 residues. For the CDR3, the DNA is TGCGCCAGCAGCCGGGGGGGGCTGAGCTACGAGCAGTACTTC. Protein product: CASSRGGLSYEQYF.

The CDR3 nucleotides are TGTGCCAGCAACTCGGGACTAGCGGCCAATGAGCAGTTCTTC. It specifies CASNSGLAANEQFF. The V gene is TRBV11-1, the J gene TRBJ2-1, with 11 bases that match TRBD2. The CDR3 sequence is 14 residues long. Germline loops: CDR1 SGHAT, CDR2 FQDESV (reference sequence). J lost 6 bases, V lost 7 bases, and 5 bases had no gene match.

This clone appeared a few times. The genes are TRBV10-3 and TRBJ2-1, with D possibly being TRBD2 (5 bases). V shed 7 bases and J shed 10 bases, with 11 bases lying between them. The CDR3 has 11 residues. The germline V gene encodes CDR1 ENHRY and CDR2 SYGVKD. CDR3 in DNA: TGTGCCATCACGGCCAGCGGCGAGCAGTTCTTC. Amino acid sequence: CAITASGEQFF.

The chain carries TRBV19 and TRBJ1-1; D is uncertain. The CDR3 covers 15 residues. With 0 bases removed from V and 0 bases from J, the gap between germline ends came to 8 bases. In germline, CDR1 is LNHDA, CDR2 SQIVND (reference sequence). CDR3 sequence: CASSIDPEMNTEAFF. As DNA, the CDR3 is TGTGCCAGTAGTATAGATCCAGAGATGAACACTGAAGCTTTCTTT.

The chain recombines TRBV5-4 with TRBJ1-5, with D perhaps matching TRBD1 (6 bases). The CDR3 runs 16 residues. Trimming removed 1 base from V and 4 bases from J, with 15 bases in between. Germline CDR1 reads SGHNT; CDR2 reads YYREEE (reference sequence). The CDR3 loop is CASSLTKTTGNQPQHF. The CDR3 DNA follows: TGTGCCAGCAGCTTGACCAAAACTACAGGGAATCAGCCCCAGCATTTT. Full variable domain (rest looked up from reference TRBV5-4 and TRBJ1-5): ETGVTQSPTHLIKTRGQQVTLRCSSQSGHNTVSWYQQALGQGPQFIFQYYREEENGRGNFPPRFSGLQFPNYSSELNVNALELDDSALYLCASSLTKTTGNQPQHFGDGTRLSIL.

This clone has only one observation. The gene calls are TRBV19 and TRBJ2-7, with D possibly called TRBD1 or TRBD2 (6 bases each). Trimming took 8 bases from V and 7 from J, leaving 18 bases between them. This CDR3 contains 13 residues. Germline CDR1 LNHDA, CDR2 SQIVND (reference sequence). CDR3 DNA: TGTGCCAGTGCTCCGGGGGCGTTGAGAGAGCAGTACTTC. Translating it yields CASAPGALREQYF.

This chain joins TRBV6-5 and TRBJ2-7; D is tentatively TRBD1 or TRBD2 (5 bases each). Looked up from germline, CDR1 is MNHEY and CDR2 is SVGAGI. The V gene lost 2 bases and the J gene lost 5 bases, with 19 bases spanning the gap. The CDR3 extends over 16 amino acids. The DNA for the CDR3 is TGTGCCAGCAGTTACACAGGACGGGGTTTCAGGGACGAGCAGTACTTC. It specifies CASSYTGRGFRDEQYF.

The rearrangement uses TRBV5-1 and TRBJ1-3; 7 positions match TRBD1. The germline CDR1 and CDR2 sequences are SGHRS and YFSETQ. V was clipped by 4 bases and J by 2 bases; unmatched bases: 3. The CDR3 extends over 14 amino acids. The CDR3 DNA is TGCGCCAGCAGCCCAGGGGGGCCTGGAAACACCATATATTTT. This sequence encodes CASSPGGPGNTIYF.

This clone was counted once. The V call is TRBV7-9, the J call TRBJ2-3; D call uncertain. The CDR3 contains 16 residues. CDR1 and CDR2 from the germline V gene are SEHNR and FQNEAQ (reference sequence). V gave up 4 bases and J gave up 0 bases, with 14 bases separating them. CDR3 residues: CASSSRTGWSTDTQYF. The DNA for the CDR3 is TGTGCCAGCAGCTCCCGAACCGGGTGGAGCACAGATACGCAGTATTTT.

This chain uses TRBV5-1 with TRBJ2-5, with a weak D call TRBD2 (6 bases). Trimming removed 3 bases at V and 1 base at J, with 13 bases between. Germline CDR1 reads SGHRS; CDR2 reads YFSETQ. The length of the CDR3 is 15 residues. The DNA of the CDR3 is TGCGCCAGCAGCTCGGAGGGACGAGTCCAAGAGACCCAGTACTTC. This gives the protein CASSSEGRVQETQYF. Looking up the rest from reference TRBV5-1 and TRBJ2-5 gives the full variable domain: KAGVTQTPRYLIKTRGQQVTLSCSPISGHRSVSWYQQTPGQGLQFLFEYFSETQRNKGNFPGRFSGRQFSNSRSEMNVSTLELGDSALYLCASSSEGRVQETQYFGPGTRLLVL.

The chain combines TRBV27 with TRBJ2-7; 7 bases line up with TRBD2. J lost 4 bases, V lost 5 bases, and 11 bases had no gene match. This CDR3 is 15 amino acids long. Looked up from germline, CDR1 is MNHEY and CDR2 is SMNVEV (reference sequence). The DNA for the CDR3 is TGTGCCAGCAGTGGGAGCGGGGCAGGAGATTACGAGCAGTACTTC. Encoded protein: CASSGSGAGDYEQYF.

This clone appeared once. This chain connects TRBV19 to TRBJ1-4; tentatively, D is TRBD1 (6 bases). The V and J ends lost 5 bases and 8 bases respectively, with 15 bases between them. The length of the CDR3 is 14 residues. CDR1 LNHDA and CDR2 SQIVND come from the germline V gene (reference sequence). The CDR3, as DNA: TGTGCCAGTAGTTTAAGACAGGACCCGGAAAAACTGTTTTTT. Translated, it gives CASSLRQDPEKLFF.

This chain links TRBV30 with TRBJ1-3, with TRBD1 as a possible D gene (5 bases). Deletions cut 4 bases from V and 2 bases from J, with 15 bases between. Germline lookup yields CDR1 GTSNPN and CDR2 SVGIG (reference sequence). The CDR3 is 15 residues long. The CDR3: CAWTSGTATGNTIYF. CDR3 nucleotide sequence: TGTGCCTGGACCTCCGGGACCGCCACTGGAAACACCATATATTTT.